A selection of T cell receptor beta chains follows, all from one sample in a study of breast tumors, draining lymph nodes, adjacent tissues. TCRdb ran MiXCR on the multiplex PCR reads and lists one entry per CDR3 protein. The data contain some 100,000 distinct CDR3 sequences, less than 25% of them seen just once; the ten biggest clones take up roughly 1.3%. The specimen sequenced was axillary lymph node tissue. Every receptor here comes from a female donor with breast cancer. Some clones in this sample may be carry-over from other donors' samples. The CDR3 runs from the conserved cysteine through the conserved F or W. A D gene is named only where the DNA matches it firmly. The listing skips clone size in some rows; elsewhere it reads once, few, many or a size class.

j_call	clone_size	d_call	v_call	cdr3_aa	cdr3_nt
TRBJ2-3	many	TRBD1	TRBV5-1	CASQGQGLGTDTQYF	TGCGCCAGCCAAGGACAGGGACTTGGTACAGATACGCAGTATTTT
TRBJ2-1	many	TRBD2	TRBV4-1	CASSQGLAGGGLNEQFF	TGCGCCAGCAGCCAAGGACTAGCGGGGGGGGGTTTGAATGAGCAGTTCTTC
TRBJ2-3	.	TRBD2	TRBV30	CAWSDRTSRSTDTQYF	TGTGCCTGGAGTGACCGGACTAGCAGAAGCACAGATACGCAGTATTTT
TRBJ1-2	.	.	TRBV6-1	CASSDRWTVQDGYTF	TGTGCCAGCAGCGACCGTTGGACGGTACAGGATGGCTACACCTTC
TRBJ2-2	many	TRBD2	TRBV4-2	CASSPGLAGFVGELFF	TGTGCCAGCAGCCCCGGACTAGCGGGATTTGTCGGGGAGCTGTTTTTT
TRBJ1-1	.	.	TRBV6-1	CASRIYRDANTEAFF	TGTGCCAGCAGAATCTACCGGGACGCGAACACTGAAGCTTTCTTT
TRBJ2-2	many	.	TRBV20-1	CSARSRGLENTGELFF	TGCAGTGCTAGGTCTCGGGGCCTAGAGAACACCGGGGAGCTGTTTTTT
TRBJ2-1	many	TRBD2	TRBV10-3	CAICDGLAGVCNEQFF	TGTGCCATCTGTGATGGACTAGCGGGAGTTTGCAATGAGCAGTTCTTC
TRBJ1-5	many	TRBD1	TRBV7-8	CASSSVDRWAGNQPQHF	TGTGCCAGCAGCTCCGTGGACAGGTGGGCAGGCAATCAGCCCCAGCATTTT
TRBJ2-5	many	TRBD2	TRBV4-1	CASSQGASGGVETQYF	TGCGCCAGCAGCCAAGGGGCCAGCGGGGGGGTGGAGACCCAGTACTTC
TRBJ2-5	.	TRBD2	TRBV4-1	CASSRKSGGAGETRYF	TGCGCCAGCAGCCGAAAATCCGGGGGGGCGGGAGAGACCCGGTACTTC
TRBJ2-5	many	TRBD1	TRBV6-1	CASTRQGEETQYF	TGTGCCAGCACCAGGCAGGGGGAAGAGACCCAGTACTTC
TRBJ2-7	few	.	TRBV18	CASSIQEGQGKQYF	TGTGCCAGCTCTATCCAGGAGGGGCAGGGCAAGCAGTACTTC
TRBJ1-1	once	.	TRBV19	CASSHREGTEAFF	TGTGCCAGTAGCCACAGGGAGGGGACTGAAGCTTTCTTT
TRBJ2-5	many	TRBD1	TRBV6-1	CASSEAPPGGWQETQYF	TGTGCCAGCAGTGAAGCTCCCCCAGGGGGCTGGCAAGAGACCCAGTACTTC
TRBJ2-5	many	TRBD2	TRBV6-5	CASSLRGLALETQYF	TGTGCCAGCAGTTTGAGGGGACTAGCTCTAGAGACCCAGTACTTC
TRBJ2-5	many	.	TRBV6-1	CASSFGTRGARETQYF	TGTGCCAGCAGTTTCGGTACCAGGGGCGCTAGGGAGACCCAGTACTTC
TRBJ1-2	many	TRBD1	TRBV10-3	CAIRGTVVNYGYTF	TGTGCCATCAGGGGGACAGTGGTTAACTATGGCTACACCTTC
TRBJ1-5	many	TRBD1	TRBV2	CASSRQGAGNQPQHF	TGTGCCAGCAGTCGACAGGGAGCAGGCAATCAGCCCCAGCATTTT
TRBJ1-2	many	.	TRBV5-6	CASSLARTVYGYTF	TGTGCCAGCAGCTTGGCCAGGACGGTCTATGGCTACACCTTC
TRBJ2-1	many	TRBD2	TRBV2	CASSEGAGGYNEQFF	TGTGCCAGCAGTGAAGGAGCGGGGGGATACAATGAGCAGTTCTTC
TRBJ2-4	few	TRBD2	TRBV6-4	CASSDSEAGVLAKNIQYF	TGTGCCAGCAGTGACTCTGAAGCGGGGGTATTAGCCAAAAACATTCAGTACTTC
TRBJ2-1	many	TRBD1	TRBV10-3	CAIRIDRGNNEQFF	TGTGCCATCAGGATTGACAGGGGCAACAATGAGCAGTTCTTC
TRBJ1-4	many	.	TRBV5-6	CASSFVGQGGEKLFF	TGTGCCAGCAGCTTCGTGGGGCAGGGAGGTGAAAAACTGTTTTTT
TRBJ2-1	.	.	TRBV6-1	CASSSRGGEQFF	TGTGCCAGCAGCTCTAGGGGCGGGGAGCAGTTCTTC
TRBJ2-1	many	TRBD2	TRBV5-6	CASSLITSGLYNEQFF	TGTGCCAGCAGCTTGATAACTAGCGGGCTTTACAATGAGCAGTTCTTC
TRBJ2-7	many	TRBD2	TRBV7-3	CASSFMGTSPYEQYF	TGTGCCAGCAGCTTCATGGGGACTAGCCCCTACGAGCAGTACTTC
TRBJ1-2	many	TRBD1	TRBV6-2/TRBV6-3	CASSQTGGFYGYTF	TGTGCCAGCAGTCAGACAGGGGGATTCTATGGCTACACCTTC
TRBJ1-4	many	.	TRBV20-1	CSARDVTNEKLFF	TGCAGTGCTAGAGATGTGACGAATGAAAAACTGTTTTTT
TRBJ1-2	many	.	TRBV5-6	CASSSVYGYTF	TGTGCCAGCAGCTCCGTCTATGGCTACACCTTC
TRBJ2-7	.	.	TRBV28	CASSLIRRDSPEQYF	TGTGCCAGCAGTTTAATCAGGCGGGATTCTCCGGAGCAGTACTTC
TRBJ1-2	many	.	TRBV12-3/TRBV12-4	CASIGGVNNYGYTF	TGTGCCAGCATCGGGGGGGTGAATAACTATGGCTACACCTTC
TRBJ2-2	.	TRBD2	TRBV25-1	CASTISGRVAGELFF	TGTGCCAGCACTATAAGCGGGAGAGTAGCCGGGGAGCTGTTTTTT
TRBJ2-5	many	.	TRBV5-4	CASSLRPGVETQYF	TGTGCCAGCAGCTTGAGACCCGGAGTGGAGACCCAGTACTTC
TRBJ1-4	many	.	TRBV15	CATSRDRGFDEKLFF	TGTGCCACCAGCAGAGATCGGGGGTTCGATGAAAAACTGTTTTTT
TRBJ1-3	once	.	TRBV5-4	CASSLLRIVGNTIYF	TGTGCCAGCAGCTTGTTAAGGATAGTTGGAAACACCATATATTTT
TRBJ2-2	many	.	TRBV5-1	CASSLGHSNTGELFF	TGCGCCAGCAGCTTGGGCCACTCGAACACCGGGGAGCTGTTTTTT
TRBJ1-1	.	TRBD1	TRBV6-1	CASTPDRGRGTEAFF	TGTGCCAGCACCCCAGACAGGGGAAGGGGCACTGAAGCTTTCTTT
TRBJ1-3	few	TRBD1	TRBV3-1	CASSLTGGSGNTIYF	TGTGCCAGCAGCCTCACAGGGGGCTCTGGAAACACCATATATTTT
TRBJ2-7	few	.	TRBV3-1	CASSQAGWEQYF	TGTGCCAGCAGCCAAGCCGGATGGGAGCAGTACTTC